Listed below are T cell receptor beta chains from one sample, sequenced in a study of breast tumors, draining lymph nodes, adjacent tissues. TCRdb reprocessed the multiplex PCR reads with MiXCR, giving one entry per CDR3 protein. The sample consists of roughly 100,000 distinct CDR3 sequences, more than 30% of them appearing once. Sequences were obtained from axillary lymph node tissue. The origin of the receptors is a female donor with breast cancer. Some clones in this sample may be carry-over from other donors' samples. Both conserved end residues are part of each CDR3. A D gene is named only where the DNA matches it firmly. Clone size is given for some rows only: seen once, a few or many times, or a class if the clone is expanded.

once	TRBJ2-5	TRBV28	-	CASSKARGAQETQYF	TGTGCCAGCAGCAAAGCACGGGGAGCCCAAGAGACCCAGTACTTC
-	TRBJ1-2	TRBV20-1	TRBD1	CSAKEGQWGYTF	TGCAGTGCTAAGGAGGGACAGTGGGGCTACACCTTC
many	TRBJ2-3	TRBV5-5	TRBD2	CASSLGAGAGAPGQYF	TGTGCCAGCAGCTTGGGGGCTGGAGCGGGGGCACCGGGGCAGTATTTT
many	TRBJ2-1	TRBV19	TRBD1	CASRRRTGGADEQFF	TGTGCCAGCCGGAGGAGGACAGGGGGTGCGGATGAGCAGTTCTTC
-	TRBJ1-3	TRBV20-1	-	CSASSPYSGNTTYF	TGCAGTGCCTCTAGCCCTTACTCTGGAAACACCACATATTTT
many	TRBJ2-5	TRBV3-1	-	CASSQGEIPTSSQETQYF	TGTGCCAGCAGCCAAGGGGAGATACCGACCTCGAGTCAAGAGACCCAGTACTTC
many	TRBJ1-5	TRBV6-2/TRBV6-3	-	CASRGLNNQPQHF	TGTGCCAGCAGAGGGTTGAACAATCAGCCCCAGCATTTT
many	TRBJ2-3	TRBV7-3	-	CASSAKGIGPTDTQYF	TGTGCCAGCAGCGCGAAAGGCATCGGGCCCACAGATACGCAGTATTTT
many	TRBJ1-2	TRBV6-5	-	CASSRGGVNYGYTF	TGTGCCAGCAGTAGGGGCGGGGTGAACTATGGCTACACCTTC
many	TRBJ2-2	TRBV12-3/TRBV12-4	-	CASSLGLLPNTGELFF	TGTGCCAGCAGTTTAGGTCTACTACCGAACACCGGGGAGCTGTTTTTT
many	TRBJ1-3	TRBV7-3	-	CTSSLTQAENTIYF	TGTACCAGCAGCTTAACACAGGCTGAAAACACCATATATTTT
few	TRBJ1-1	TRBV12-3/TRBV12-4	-	CASSSLGTEAFF	TGTGCCAGCAGTTCCCTTGGAACTGAAGCTTTCTTT
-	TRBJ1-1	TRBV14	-	CASSQWSEAFF	TGTGCCAGCAGCCAATGGTCGGAAGCTTTCTTT
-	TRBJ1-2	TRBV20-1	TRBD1	CSASRGWRYGYTF	TGCAGTGCTAGCAGGGGGTGGAGGTATGGCTACACCTTC
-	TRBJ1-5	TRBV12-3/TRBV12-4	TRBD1	CASSVGQGFNQPQHF	TGTGCCAGCAGTGTTGGACAGGGGTTCAATCAGCCCCAGCATTTT
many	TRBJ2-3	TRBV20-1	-	CSARVGRGPITDTQYF	TGCAGTGCTAGAGTCGGGCGGGGGCCGATCACAGATACGCAGTATTTT
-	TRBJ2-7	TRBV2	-	CASTWESCVQYF	TGTGCCAGCACCTGGGAAAGCTGCGTGCAGTACTTC